What follows describes a single T cell receptor beta chain. The germline CDR1 and CDR2 sequences are MNHNS and SASEGT. The CDR3 runs 18 residues. V shed 3 bases and J 3 bases; nucleotides not matched to a gene: 13. This sample was included in a study of T-cell reconstitution after alpha-beta-depleted transplantation in children. Unique molecular identifiers were incorporated when the TCRbeta library was constructed. One entry per CDR3 protein results from TCRdb running MiXCR on the PCR reads. The sample consists of more than 550,000 distinct CDR3 sequences, roughly 10% of them appearing once. The source is a human donor who donated a stem cell graft to a child with acute myeloid leukemia. Material: PBMCs from the stem cell graft donor, obtained from the stem cell graft. The V and J genes are TRBV6-1 and TRBJ2-7; 11 nucleotides agree with TRBD2. CDR3 sequence reads: CASSDSRGLLAGVYEQYF. CDR3 bases: TGTGCCAGCAGTGATAGTCGGGGTCTACTAGCGGGAGTCTACGAGCAGTACTTC.